The clone carrying this T cell receptor beta chain was seen once. This entry belongs to a study of control samples from healthy donors and cancer patients. Clones were read by immunoSEQ multiplex PCR, and TCRdb kept only the in-frame ones, dropping some. The sample records 63,000 or so clones, approximately 84% being singletons. Germline CDR1 is SQVTM and CDR2 is ANQGSEA. The V end was cut by 5 bases, the J end by 1 base, with 17 bases between. The CDR3 spans 15 residues. Sequencing was done on a sample of blood. The clonotype originates from a man aged 50 or older in good health. The V and J genes are TRBV29-1 and TRBJ1-2; D is perhaps TRBD1 (5 bases). The CDR3 region is CSVPGPMPNNYGYTF. The CDR3 nucleotides read TGCAGCGTTCCGGGACCCATGCCCAATAACTATGGCTACACCTTC.